The clone carrying this T cell receptor (beta chain) was counted between two and nine times. No antigen is known for it. This specimen comes from a study of identical twins. Notes on the study in general: In cord blood, abundant beta clonotypes had fewer insertions; memory showed no trend. Partly confounded zero-insertion analyses could result from invariant MAIT and iNKT cells. Recombination models fit unrelated individuals' TCR alpha sharing but underestimated twins'.

The CDR3 length is 14 residues. Germline V lookup: CDR1 MDHEN, CDR2 SYDVKM. The ends lost 5 bases at V and 3 bases at J; junction bases unmatched: 6. cDNA molecules carried unique molecular identifiers, and template switching added a universal primer site. TCRdb independently ran MiXCR on the 5' RACE reads; one entry per CDR3 protein. The sample comprises around 500,000 distinct CDR3 sequences, 14% of which are singletons, and over 0.5% rests with the top ten. A further study also used this sample, focusing on yellow fever vaccine responses in identical twins.

This TCR was recovered from a woman in her late teens or twenties in good health. The V and J genes are TRBV28 and TRBJ2-7, with TRBD1 matching over 8 bases. Sequencing was carried out using CD4+ T cells sorted from blood. The CDR3 spells CASSTRQGYYEQYF. In DNA, the CDR3 is TGTGCCAGCAGTACCCGACAGGGGTACTACGAGCAGTACTTC.